The present TCR beta chain was sequenced within a study of T cells after yellow fever vaccination. General observations from the study: Subsequent booster samples again held most clones from primary vaccination (96% CD4, roughly 90% CD8).

Details on this clonotype: Its matching antigen is unknown.

TCRdb processed the 5' RACE reads anew with MiXCR; each CDR3 protein has one entry. The sample has a few hundred thousand distinct CDR3 sequences; 6.5% to 7.5% are singletons. The CDR3 runs to 14 residues. V was trimmed by 1 base and J by 4 bases, leaving 10 bases between them. The receptor was derived from a man aged 25-45 years who received the YFV17D yellow fever vaccine. The chain recombines TRBV12-3 or TRBV12-4 with TRBJ2-5, with a weak D call TRBD1 (6 bases). The sample in question was CD4+ T cells sorted from PBMCs, obtained on the day of the yellow fever booster vaccination. Here the CDR3 DNA reads TGTGCCAGCAGTTTAGTAACAGGGTTAGAGACCCAGTACTTC. This sequence encodes CASSLVTGLETQYF.